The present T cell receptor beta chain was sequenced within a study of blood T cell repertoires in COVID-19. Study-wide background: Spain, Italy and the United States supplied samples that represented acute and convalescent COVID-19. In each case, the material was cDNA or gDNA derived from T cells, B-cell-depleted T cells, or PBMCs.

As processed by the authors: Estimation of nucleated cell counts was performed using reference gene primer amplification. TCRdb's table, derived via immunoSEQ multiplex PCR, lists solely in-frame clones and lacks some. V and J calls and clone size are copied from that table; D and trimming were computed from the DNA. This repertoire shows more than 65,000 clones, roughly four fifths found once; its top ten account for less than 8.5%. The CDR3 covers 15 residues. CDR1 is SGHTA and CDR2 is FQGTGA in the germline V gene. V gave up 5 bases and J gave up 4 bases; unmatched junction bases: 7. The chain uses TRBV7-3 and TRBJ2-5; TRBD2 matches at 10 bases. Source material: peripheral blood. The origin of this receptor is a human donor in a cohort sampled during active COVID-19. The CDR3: CASSASGGGLETQYF. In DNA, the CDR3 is TGTGCCAGCAGCGCTAGCGGGGGAGGGTTAGAGACCCAGTACTTC. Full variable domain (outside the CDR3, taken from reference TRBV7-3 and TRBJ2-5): GAGVSQTPSNKVTEKGKYVELRCDPISGHTALYWYRQSLGQGPEFLIYFQGTGAADDSGLPNDRFFAVRPEGSVSTLKIQRTERGDSAVYLCASSASGGGLETQYFGPGTRLLVL.